The next 20 T cell receptor beta chains were all read from a single sample in a study of Graves' ophthalmopathy and Graves' hyperthyroidism. Scientists amplified the TCR beta CDR3 regions from RNA transcripts. RT-PCR in the first round used HTBI primers; a second-round multiplex PCR followed. TCRdb ran MiXCR on the multiplex PCR reads and lists one entry per CDR3 protein. The data hold about 39,000 distinct CDR3 sequences, with roughly 49% observed a single time. The sample was peripheral blood. The receptor set was obtained from an adult woman with stable Graves' hyperthyroidism.

This chain joins TRBV2 and TRBJ1-1; no clear D gene. Germline lookup yields CDR1 SNHLY and CDR2 FYNNEI. V was clipped by 4 bases and J by 3 bases, with 9 bases between them. The CDR3 length is 13 residues. CDR3 in amino acids: CASSGPRHTEAFF. The DNA for the CDR3 is TGTGCCAGCAGTGGTCCGAGGCACACTGAAGCTTTCTTT.

This clonotype has at least ten counts. The rearrangement joins TRBV3-1 to TRBJ1-5; 9 nucleotides agree with TRBD1. J gave up 4 bases and V 6 bases, and 10 bases lay outside the gene matches. The CDR3 sequence is 16 residues long. Germline CDR1 and CDR2: LGHDT and YNNKEL (reference sequence). CDR3 sequence reads: CASSQTGGTLNQPQHF. In DNA, the CDR3 is TGTGCCAGCAGTCAAACAGGGGGCACATTGAATCAGCCCCAGCATTTT.

This clonotype was seen many times. The chain links TRBV29-1 to TRBJ2-1; D unresolved. This CDR3 has 12 amino acids. CDR1 is SQVTM and CDR2 is ANQGSEA in the germline V gene. V lost 7 bases to trimming and J lost 3 bases, with 10 bases between them. CDR3: CSANKGYNEQFF. In DNA, the CDR3 is TGCAGCGCCAATAAGGGCTACAATGAGCAGTTCTTC.

The chain links TRBV10-3 to TRBJ1-1; D is ambiguous. Between the trimmed V and J ends, which lost 8 bases and 4 bases, there was a span of 11 bases. The germline V gene encodes CDR1 ENHRY and CDR2 SYGVKD. The CDR3 sequence is 12 residues long. Here the CDR3 reads CAIRGESTEAFF. CDR3 in DNA: TGTGCCATCCGGGGAGAGAGCACTGAAGCTTTCTTT.

This clonotype was counted at least ten times. This chain joins TRBV11-2 and TRBJ2-2; 7 bases map to TRBD2. The CDR3 runs to 16 residues. After removal of 2 bases from V and 5 bases from J, the junction contained 8 bases not matched to a gene. The germline V gene has CDR1 SGHAT and CDR2 FQNNGV. The CDR3 bases are TGTGCCAGCAGCTTAACATCGTGGGAGGGAACCGGGGAGCTGTTTTTT. As protein: CASSLTSWEGTGELFF.

J is TRBJ2-7 and V is TRBV7-9, with 7 nucleotides matching TRBD1. V was pared by 4 bases and J by 2 bases, with 5 bases of the junction left unmatched. The CDR3 is made up of 14 amino acids. Germline-derived CDR1 and CDR2 are SEHNR and FQNEAQ (reference sequence). In nucleotides, the CDR3 is TGTGCCAGCAGCTCCCCCGGGACAGCCTACGAGCAGTACTTC. The encoded protein is CASSSPGTAYEQYF.

V usage is TRBV10-3 and J usage is TRBJ1-5, with a possible D match to TRBD1 (5 bases). This CDR3 has 16 amino acids. In germline, CDR1 is ENHRY, CDR2 SYGVKD. Trimming stripped 4 bases from V and 0 bases from J, with 13 bases between. The chain's CDR3 is CAISGSGGYSNQPQHF. The DNA for the CDR3 is TGTGCCATCAGTGGGTCCGGGGGTTATAGCAATCAGCCCCAGCATTTT.

The chain couples TRBV20-1 to TRBJ2-7; D is perhaps TRBD1 (6 bases). CDR1 DFQATT and CDR2 SNEGSKA come from the germline V gene (reference sequence). The CDR3 contains 13 residues. The germline V and J ends were trimmed by 5 bases and 7 bases, with 18 bases remaining between them. CDR3: CSADEGVSGEQYF. In DNA, the CDR3 is TGCAGTGCTGACGAGGGGGTAAGTGGAGAGCAGTACTTC.

The rearrangement uses TRBV29-1 and TRBJ1-1, with a possible D match to TRBD1 (5 bases). Germline CDR1 and CDR2: SQVTM and ANQGSEA. The V and J ends lost 7 bases and 1 base respectively, with 10 bases between them. The CDR3 is made up of 12 amino acids. The CDR3 spells CSDGGRNTEAFF. The CDR3 region has the DNA TGCAGCGACGGGGGACGGAACACTGAAGCTTTCTTT. Looking up the rest from reference TRBV29-1 and TRBJ1-1 gives the full variable domain: SAVISQKPSRDICQRGTSLTIQCQVDSQVTMMFWYRQQPGQSLTLIATANQGSEATYESGFVIDKFPISRPNLTFSTLTVSNMSPEDSSIYLCSDGGRNTEAFFGQGTRLTVV.

The CDR3 DNA sequence: TGTGCCACCAGTTCTGGGACAGGACTTAGCAATCAGCCCCAGCATTTT. Amino acid sequence: CATSSGTGLSNQPQHF. V is TRBV24-1 and J is TRBJ1-5; the match to TRBD1 covers 8 bases. The ends lost 6 bases at V and 0 bases at J; junction bases unmatched: 6. The CDR3 has 16 residues. Germline V gene lookup returns CDR1 KGHDR and CDR2 SFDVKD.

The J gene is TRBJ2-6, the V gene TRBV29-1, with unresolved D. The V gene's germline CDR1 is SQVTM and CDR2 ANQGSEA. This CDR3 is built from 14 residues. The germline V and J ends were trimmed by 1 base and 2 bases, with 6 bases remaining between them. The chain's CDR3 is CSVEGHAGANVLTF. The CDR3 nucleotides are TGCAGCGTTGAAGGGCACGCTGGGGCCAACGTCCTGACTTTC.

V is TRBV2 and J is TRBJ2-7; D uncertain. The CDR3 is 12 amino acids. The V and J ends lost 5 bases and 0 bases respectively, with 5 bases between them. The germline V gene encodes CDR1 SNHLY and CDR2 FYNNEI. The CDR3 bases are TGTGCCAGCAGTACGCTCTCCTACGAGCAGTACTTC. Encoded protein: CASSTLSYEQYF.

The chain uses TRBV20-1 and TRBJ2-5; 12 positions match TRBD2. Germline trimming cut 0 bases from V and 6 bases from J; bases unmatched to any gene: 14. Germline V gene data show CDR1 as DFQATT and CDR2 as SNEGSKA (reference sequence). This CDR3 has 18 amino acids. The CDR3 region has the DNA TGCAGTGCTAGAGATCGTGGGGCTAGCGGGAGGGCCGGGCAGACCCAGTACTTC. Its translation is CSARDRGASGRAGQTQYF.

The gene calls are TRBV9 and TRBJ2-6; weak D call: TRBD1 (5 bases). V was pared by 0 bases and J by 2 bases, with 12 bases between. The CDR3 runs to 17 residues. From germline, CDR1 is SGDLS and CDR2 YYNGEE. CDR3 bases: TGTGCCAGCAGCGTAGAGGCCAGGGCCCCTGGGGCCAACGTCCTGACTTTC. As protein: CASSVEARAPGANVLTF.

The rearrangement joins TRBV5-1 to TRBJ1-5, with 7 bases identical to TRBD1. CDR1 is SGHRS and CDR2 is YFSETQ in the germline V gene. With 1 base clipped from V and 2 bases from J, the junction kept 6 bases outside the gene matches. This CDR3 contains 16 residues. CDR3 coding DNA: TGCGCCAGCAGCTTGACAGGGGCCGTCGGCAATCAGCCCCAGCATTTT. Protein: CASSLTGAVGNQPQHF.

Here the CDR3 DNA reads TGCGCCAGCAGTGAGGAGGGCGGGGCAACCTACGAGCAGTACTTC. Protein sequence: CASSEEGGATYEQYF. This chain connects TRBV10-1 to TRBJ2-7, with D possibly TRBD2 on 6 matching bases. The CDR3 consists of 15 residues. Germline values: CDR1 WNHNN, CDR2 SYGVQD (reference sequence). V was clipped by 2 bases and J by 2 bases, with 13 bases between them.

This clonotype was picked up many times. The genes are TRBV2 and TRBJ2-7; 10 positions agree with TRBD1. The germline CDR1 and CDR2 sequences are SNHLY and FYNNEI. With 6 bases clipped from V and 0 bases from J, the junction kept 5 bases outside the gene matches. The CDR3 consists of 15 residues. CDR3 in DNA: TGTGCCAGCAGCCAAGGGACAGGGGACTCCTACGAGCAGTACTTC. Translated: CASSQGTGDSYEQYF.

The rearrangement uses TRBV6-1 and TRBJ1-1, with a tentative D call TRBD1 (5 bases). The V and J ends lost 7 bases and 4 bases respectively, with 19 bases between them. The CDR3 is 15 amino acids. From germline, CDR1 is MNHNS and CDR2 SASEGT. The CDR3 loop is CASNRDSSHGTEAFF. In DNA, the CDR3 is TGTGCCAGCAATCGGGACTCGAGCCACGGCACTGAAGCTTTCTTT.

Comments on this clonotype: The junction departs from germline at one end; a sequencing error may be responsible. The rearrangement joins TRBV6-6 to TRBJ2-7, with TRBD2 as a possible D gene (6 bases). This CDR3 has 15 amino acids. CDR1 is MNHNY, CDR2 SVGAGI, per germline (reference sequence). The CDR3 DNA reads as TGTGCCAGCAGCTTTGCCGGCGGGAAGCCCTACGAGCGGTACTTC. Residues: CASSFAGGKPYERYF.

Points on this clonotype: Without the conserved terminal phenylalanine or tryptophan, this CDR3 likely stems from a read error. The V call is TRBV27, the J call TRBJ2-1; possibly TRBD1 for D (6 bases). The CDR3 covers 16 residues. V lost 5 bases to trimming and J lost 5 bases, with 19 bases between them. Germline CDR1 and CDR2: MNHEY and SMNVEV (reference sequence). CDR3 residues: CASSLPPGTPNNEQFL. CDR3 sequence (DNA): TGTGCCAGCAGTCTACCGCCCGGGACACCAAACAATGAGCAGTTCCTC.